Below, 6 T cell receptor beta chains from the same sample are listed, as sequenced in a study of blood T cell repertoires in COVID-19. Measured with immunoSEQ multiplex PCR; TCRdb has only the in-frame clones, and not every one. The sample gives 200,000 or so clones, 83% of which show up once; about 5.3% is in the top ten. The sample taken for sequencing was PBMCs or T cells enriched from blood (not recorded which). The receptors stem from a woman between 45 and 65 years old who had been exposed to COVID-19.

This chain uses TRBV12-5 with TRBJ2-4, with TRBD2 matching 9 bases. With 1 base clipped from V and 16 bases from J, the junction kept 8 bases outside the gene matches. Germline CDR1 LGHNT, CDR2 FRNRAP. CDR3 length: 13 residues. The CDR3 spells CASGLGTSALPYF. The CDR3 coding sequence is TGTGCTAGTGGTTTGGGGACTAGCGCCCTCCCCTACTTC. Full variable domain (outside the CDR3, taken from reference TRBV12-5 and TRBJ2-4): DARVTQTPRHKVTEMGQEVTMRCQPILGHNTVFWYRQTMMQGLELLAYFRNRAPLDDSGMPKDRFSAEMPDATLATLKIQPSEPRDSAVYFCASGLGTSALPYFGAGTRLSVL.

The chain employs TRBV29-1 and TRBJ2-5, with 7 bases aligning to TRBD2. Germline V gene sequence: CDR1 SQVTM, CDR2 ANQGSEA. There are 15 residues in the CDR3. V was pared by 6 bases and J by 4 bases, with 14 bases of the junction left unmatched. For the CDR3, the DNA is TGCAGCGTCGAAACCACCGGGAGGATAGGAGAGACCCAGTACTTC. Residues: CSVETTGRIGETQYF.

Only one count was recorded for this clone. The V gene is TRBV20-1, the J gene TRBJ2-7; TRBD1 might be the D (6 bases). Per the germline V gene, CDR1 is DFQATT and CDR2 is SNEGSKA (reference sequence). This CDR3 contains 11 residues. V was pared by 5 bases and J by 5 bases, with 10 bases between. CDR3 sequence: CSALQGHEQYF. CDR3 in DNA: TGCAGTGCTCTACAGGGACACGAGCAGTACTTC.

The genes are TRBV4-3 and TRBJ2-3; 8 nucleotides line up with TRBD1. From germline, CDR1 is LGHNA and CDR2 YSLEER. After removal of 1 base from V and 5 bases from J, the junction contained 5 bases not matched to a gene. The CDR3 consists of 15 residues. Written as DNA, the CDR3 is TGCGCCAGCAGCCAAGCGGCACAGGGGGAAGATACGCAGTATTTT. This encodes CASSQAAQGEDTQYF.

The CDR3 spells CASIRDSYGYTF. CDR3 DNA: TGTGCCAGCATCAGGGACAGCTATGGCTACACCTTC. The chain is built from TRBV7-9 and TRBJ1-2; TRBD1 matches at 7 bases. CDR3 length equals 12 residues. Unmatched junction bases numbered 3, after V lost 7 bases and J lost 4 bases. Germline V CDR1 and CDR2: SEHNR, FQNEAQ (reference sequence). Complete variable domain (other parts from reference TRBV7-9 and TRBJ1-2): DTGVSQNPRHKITKRGQNVTFRCDPISEHNRLYWYRQTLGQGPEFLTYFQNEAQLEKSRLLSDRFSAERPKGSFSTLEIQRTEQGDSAMYLCASIRDSYGYTFGSGTRLTVV.

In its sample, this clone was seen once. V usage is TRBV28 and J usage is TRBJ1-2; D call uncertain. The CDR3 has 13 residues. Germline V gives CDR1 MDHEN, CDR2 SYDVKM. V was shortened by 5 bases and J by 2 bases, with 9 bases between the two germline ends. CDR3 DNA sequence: TGTGCCAGCAGTCTTGCAGGAAACTATGGCTACACCTTC. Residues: CASSLAGNYGYTF.